The TCR beta chain described here comes from a study of regulatory T cells in long-lasting Graves disease. Study background: It was over 5 years of antithyroid drugs, with positive TSH receptor antibodies, that meant persistent Graves' disease.

The time point denotes: persistent/refractory GD, antithyroid drugs over 5 years with positive TRAb. PBMCs were the source of the RNA used for TCR sequencing. American Thyroid Association guidelines were used to diagnose Graves' disease. As a group, patients came from one endocrinology department in Xi'an, China. Turning to this clonotype: Its target is not known.

Arm-PCR with iRepertoire HTBI primers amplified the CDR3 regions for these TCR beta libraries. A single record per CDR3 protein comes from TCRdb applying MiXCR to the multiplex PCR reads. The sample lists roughly 400,000 distinct CDR3 sequences, under 25% occurring once. Study findings and constraints: Sharing of public clonotypes was greater in persistent patients (about 2,500) than in new patients (roughly 970).

The sequence derives from a female donor with Graves disease. The source material was peripheral blood mononuclear cells (PBMCs), sampled when the disease was refractory, from a patient treated with antithyroid drugs.

CDR3 residues: CASTSTGAPVTEAFF. The DNA for the CDR3 is TGTGCCAGTACCTCGACAGGGGCCCCCGTCACTGAAGCTTTCTTT. V gene TRBV19 combines with J gene TRBJ1-1, with 8 bases lining up with TRBD1. The CDR3 covers 15 residues. V shed 7 bases, J shed 4 bases, and the junction held 11 bases outside the gene matches. Germline V gene lookup returns CDR1 LNHDA and CDR2 SQIVND (reference sequence).